The TCR beta chain under discussion was sequenced for a study of T cell responses to AZD1222 COVID-19 vaccine. General observations from the study: As reported, nearly half of all spike-specific TCRs target variant regions that are unmutated. The number of AZD1222 recipients seropositive at baseline was only five or six.

This table comes from immunoSEQ multiplex PCR, and its TCRdb copy is limited to in-frame clones, with some not included. The table shows 150,000 or so clones, with 88% occurring only once. The CDR3 runs 12 residues. Germline V gene data show CDR1 as KGHSH and CDR2 as LQKENI. With 2 bases removed from V and 4 bases from J, the gap between germline ends came to 6 bases. This clone came up a few times. What it binds is not known. Sequencing was performed on peripheral blood, taken on day 0 of AZD1222 vaccination. This sequence joins TRBV18 and TRBJ2-7; D is unclear. This receptor was identified in an adult in good health. CDR3 residues: CASSPVIYEQYF. CDR3 bases: TGTGCCAGCTCACCAGTCATATACGAGCAGTACTTC.